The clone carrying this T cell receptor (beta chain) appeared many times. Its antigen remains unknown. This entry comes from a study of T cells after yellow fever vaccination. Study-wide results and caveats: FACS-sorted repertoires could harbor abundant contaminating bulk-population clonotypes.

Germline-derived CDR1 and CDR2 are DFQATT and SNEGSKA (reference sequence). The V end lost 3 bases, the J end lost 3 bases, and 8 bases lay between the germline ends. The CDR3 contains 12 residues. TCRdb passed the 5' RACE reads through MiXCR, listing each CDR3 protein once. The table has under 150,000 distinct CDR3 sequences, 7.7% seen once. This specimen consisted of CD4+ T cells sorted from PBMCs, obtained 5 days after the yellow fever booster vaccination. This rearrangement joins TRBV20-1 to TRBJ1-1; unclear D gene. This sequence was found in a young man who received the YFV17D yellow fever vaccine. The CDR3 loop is CSASSSHTEAFF. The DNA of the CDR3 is TGCAGTGCTAGCTCCTCCCACACTGAAGCTTTCTTT.